This T cell receptor (beta chain) was retrieved from a study of long-term antiretroviral therapy in people with HIV. Broader study findings: An increase in diversity followed ART, yet levels stayed below transplant donor controls.

Samples were assayed with immunoSEQ v3.0 at survey level. Here immunoSEQ multiplex PCR was the method, and the copy in TCRdb shows in-frame clones only, minus some. The sample consists of some 40,000 clones, around 85% of them appearing once. The germline V and J ends were trimmed by 3 bases and 1 base, with 7 bases remaining between them. This CDR3 is 13 amino acids long. The germline gives CDR1 SGHNT, CDR2 YYREEE (reference sequence). As for this clone: Its antigen remains unknown.

Per individual, the PBMC samples numbered at least one pre-ART and at least two post-ART. This TCR derives from a woman aged 45-65 years with HIV. The chain is built from TRBV5-4 and TRBJ1-1, with D uncertain. The sample consisted of unsorted PBMCs, taken 3.1 years after starting antiretroviral therapy. The CDR3 DNA reads as TGTGCCAGCAGCTCGCCTGGGAACACTGAAGCTTTCTTT. Encoded protein: CASSSPGNTEAFF.